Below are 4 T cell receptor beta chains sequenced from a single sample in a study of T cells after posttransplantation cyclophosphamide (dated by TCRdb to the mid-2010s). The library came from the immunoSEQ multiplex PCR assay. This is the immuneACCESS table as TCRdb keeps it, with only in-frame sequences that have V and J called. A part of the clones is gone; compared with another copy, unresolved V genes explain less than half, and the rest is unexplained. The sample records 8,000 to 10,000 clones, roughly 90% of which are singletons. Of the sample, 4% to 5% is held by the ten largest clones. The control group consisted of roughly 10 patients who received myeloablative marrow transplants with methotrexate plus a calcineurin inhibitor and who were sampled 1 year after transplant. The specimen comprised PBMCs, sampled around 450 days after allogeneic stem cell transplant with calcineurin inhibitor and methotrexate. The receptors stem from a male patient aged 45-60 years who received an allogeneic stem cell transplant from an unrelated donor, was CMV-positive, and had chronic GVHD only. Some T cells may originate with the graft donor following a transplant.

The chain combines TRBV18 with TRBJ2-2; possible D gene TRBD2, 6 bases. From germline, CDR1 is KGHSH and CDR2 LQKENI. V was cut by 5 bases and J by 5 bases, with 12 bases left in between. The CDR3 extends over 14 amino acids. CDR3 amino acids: CASSVGTETGELFF. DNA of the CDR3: TGTGCCAGCTCAGTCGGGACTGAGACCGGGGAGCTGTTTTTT.

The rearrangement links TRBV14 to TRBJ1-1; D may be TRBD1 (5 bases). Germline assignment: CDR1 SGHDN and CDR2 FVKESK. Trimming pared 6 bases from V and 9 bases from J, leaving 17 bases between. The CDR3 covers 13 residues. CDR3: CASSYRGGDKAFF. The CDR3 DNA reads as TGTGCCAGCAGTTACCGCGGAGGGGATAAAGCTTTCTTT.

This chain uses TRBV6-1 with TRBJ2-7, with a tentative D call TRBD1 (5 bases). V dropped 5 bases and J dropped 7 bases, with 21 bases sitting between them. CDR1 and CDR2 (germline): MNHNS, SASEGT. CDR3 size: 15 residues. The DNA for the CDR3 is TGTGCCAGCAGTCTAGAACCTCTTAGGGGTCGGGAGCAGTACTTC. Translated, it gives CASSLEPLRGREQYF.

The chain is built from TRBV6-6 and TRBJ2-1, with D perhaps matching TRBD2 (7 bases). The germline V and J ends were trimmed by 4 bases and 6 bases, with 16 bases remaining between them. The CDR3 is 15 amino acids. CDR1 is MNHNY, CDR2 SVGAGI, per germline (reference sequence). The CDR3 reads CASSSEGGGGNEQFF. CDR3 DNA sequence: TGTGCCAGCAGTTCCGAAGGGGGAGGGGGCAATGAGCAGTTCTTC.